Each of the 24 T cell receptor beta chains below was sequenced from the same sample in a study. TCRdb itself ran the RT-PCR reads through MiXCR, one entry per CDR3 protein. The sample carries 650,000 to 800,000 distinct CDR3 sequences, 14% recorded once. Sample: memory CD4+ T cells from blood. The receptors derive from a female donor in good health, serving as a healthy control.

This clonotype was counted between two and nine times. In nucleotides, the CDR3 is TGTGCCAGCAGCGCCCTGGGGGGGGAATGGGACGAGCAGTACTTC. Protein sequence: CASSALGGEWDEQYF. The rearrangement joins TRBV7-6 to TRBJ2-7; 7 positions agree with TRBD2. In germline, CDR1 is SGHVS, CDR2 FNYEAQ. The CDR3 covers 15 residues. J lost 5 bases, V lost 5 bases, and 12 bases had no gene match.

The V and J genes are TRBV7-8 and TRBJ1-5; the D gene is possibly TRBD1 (5 bases). V lost 3 bases and J lost 13, with 13 bases in between. The CDR3 has 12 amino acids. The germline gives CDR1 SGHVS, CDR2 FQNEAQ. DNA for the CDR3: TGTGCCAGCAGCTTGATGGGACTCAATCAGCATTTT. Translating it yields CASSLMGLNQHF.

To note about this clonotype: A single base separates this from a much larger clone, so it may be a read error. V and J are TRBV12-3 or TRBV12-4 and TRBJ2-7; 10 bases fit TRBD2. The CDR3 runs 13 residues. V lost 9 bases and J lost 4; bases outside the gene matches: 6. CDR3 in amino acids: CASGTSEKYEQYF. The CDR3 DNA sequence: TGTGCCAGTGGGACTAGCGAGAAGTACGAGCAGTACTTC.

This clonotype was counted at least ten times. This chain uses TRBV10-3 with TRBJ2-1, with 8 bases fitting TRBD1. Germline lookup yields CDR1 ENHRY and CDR2 SYGVKD. V dropped 6 bases and J dropped 1; count of bases not matched to a gene: 11. The CDR3 consists of 17 residues. The CDR3 DNA sequence: TGTGCCATCAGCCGGGACAGGTCGAGGGCGTCCTACAATGAGCAGTTCTTC. It is translated as CAISRDRSRASYNEQFF.

This clonotype was counted a few times. V gene TRBV5-1 combines with J gene TRBJ1-1, with TRBD1 matching 7 bases. The germline gives CDR1 SGHRS, CDR2 YFSETQ. This CDR3 spans 13 amino acids. Trimming removed 5 bases from V and 6 bases from J; junction bases left unmatched: 7. The CDR3 DNA sequence: TGCGCCAGCAGACTCCAGGGGGTTTCTGAAGCTTTCTTT. Its protein product is CASRLQGVSEAFF.

This clonotype appeared a few times. V usage is TRBV3-1 and J usage is TRBJ2-6, with D possibly matching TRBD1 (5 bases). Looked up from germline, CDR1 is LGHDT and CDR2 is YNNKEL (reference sequence). Trimming cost V 1 base and J 0 bases, with 13 bases left between them. CDR3 size: 18 residues. The CDR3 spells CASSQGRSGFSGANVLTF. CDR3 coding DNA: TGTGCCAGCAGCCAAGGGAGATCAGGGTTCTCTGGGGCCAACGTCCTGACTTTC.

This rearrangement joins TRBV6-2 or TRBV6-3 to TRBJ2-2; D possibly uses TRBD1 or TRBD2 (5 bases each). The CDR3 extends over 16 amino acids. CDR1 is MNHEY, CDR2 SVGEGT, per germline. V lost 3 bases to trimming and J lost 7 bases, with 18 bases between them. CDR3 bases: TGTGCCAGCAGTTATGAGTCAGGGAGCGCCCTCGGGGAGCTGTTTTTT. This encodes CASSYESGSALGELFF.

This clonotype was picked up a small number of times. This chain connects TRBV20-1 to TRBJ1-5, with a possible D match to TRBD1 (5 bases). V was pared by 7 bases and J by 0 bases, with 13 bases between. Germline loops: CDR1 DFQATT, CDR2 SNEGSKA (reference sequence). CDR3 size: 14 residues. The CDR3 reads CSGARAFSNQPQHF. The CDR3 DNA reads as TGCAGTGGGGCCAGGGCCTTTAGCAATCAGCCCCAGCATTTT.

This clonotype occurred a few times. The J gene is TRBJ2-1, the V gene TRBV3-1; D gene uncertain. V was cut by 6 bases and J by 5 bases, with 8 bases left in between. CDR1 and CDR2 from the germline V gene are LGHDT and YNNKEL (reference sequence). The CDR3 has 12 amino acids. The CDR3 is CASRIADNEQFF. CDR3 sequence (DNA): TGTGCCAGCAGAATCGCTGACAATGAGCAGTTCTTC.

At least ten counts were recorded for this clonotype. V is TRBV5-1 and J is TRBJ2-5; a weak D match, TRBD1 (6 bases). The CDR3 runs 12 residues. Germline CDR1 reads SGHRS; CDR2 reads YFSETQ. Trimming removed 8 bases at V and 2 bases at J, with 10 bases between. The CDR3 region has the DNA TGCGCCAGTCGGGACACGCAAGAGACCCAGTACTTC. Protein sequence: CASRDTQETQYF.

This clonotype was observed a handful of times. This chain connects TRBV28 to TRBJ2-1; unclear D gene. CDR1 is MDHEN and CDR2 is SYDVKM in the germline V gene. The CDR3 consists of 12 residues. V shed 3 bases and J shed 4 bases, with 4 bases lying between them. CDR3 in DNA: TGTGCCAGCAGTTTTGTTTACAATGAGCAGTTCTTC. This encodes CASSFVYNEQFF. Full variable domain (rest looked up from reference TRBV28 and TRBJ2-1): DVKVTQSSRYLVKRTGEKVFLECVQDMDHENMFWYRQDPGLGLRLIYFSYDVKMKEKGDIPEGYSVSREKKERFSLILESASTNQTSMYLCASSFVYNEQFFGPGTRLTVL.

This clonotype has just a few counts. The chain employs TRBV24-1 and TRBJ2-5, with D perhaps matching TRBD1 (5 bases). Germline assignment: CDR1 KGHDR and CDR2 SFDVKD. CDR3 length equals 14 residues. Deletions cut 1 base from V and 4 bases from J, with 9 bases between. CDR3 residues: CATSDFRDVETQYF. The CDR3 region has the DNA TGTGCCACCAGTGATTTCAGGGATGTAGAGACCCAGTACTTC.

The chain uses TRBV6-2 or TRBV6-3 and TRBJ2-1; 8 nucleotides match TRBD2. Trimming cost V 4 bases and J 10 bases; bases outside gene matches: 12. CDR1 and CDR2 (germline): MNHEY, SVGEGT. The CDR3 covers 15 residues. Here the CDR3 reads CASSFSSRSGREQFF. CDR3 sequence (DNA): TGTGCCAGCAGTTTTTCATCGCGGAGCGGGAGAGAGCAGTTCTTC.

The CDR3 spells CASSYQFGPSSTGELFF. The CDR3 nucleotides read TGTGCCAGCAGTTACCAGTTCGGCCCTTCTAGCACCGGGGAGCTGTTTTTT. V and J are TRBV6-5 and TRBJ2-2; no reliable D call. CDR1 MNHEY and CDR2 SVGAGI come from the germline V gene. The CDR3 totals 17 residues. The V end lost 2 bases, the J end lost 4 bases, and 17 bases lay between the germline ends.

This clonotype came up a few times. The chain recombines TRBV4-2 with TRBJ2-6; D gene uncertain. This CDR3 region has 17 residues. The germline V and J ends were trimmed by 1 base and 0 bases, with 10 bases remaining between them. CDR1 LGHNA and CDR2 YNFKEQ come from the germline V gene. For the CDR3, the DNA is TGTGCCAGCAGCCAAGGCAGTGTCAGCTCTGGGGCCAACGTCCTGACTTTC. It translates to CASSQGSVSSGANVLTF.

Only a few counts were recorded for this clonotype. The chain carries TRBV12-3 or TRBV12-4 and TRBJ2-1; D ambiguous. CDR3 length: 13 amino acids. Trimming pared 5 bases from V and 4 bases from J, leaving 9 bases between. The CDR3 DNA reads TGTGCCAGCAGTGAAACAAATTACAATGAGCAGTTCTTC. The encoded protein is CASSETNYNEQFF.

This chain joins TRBV29-1 and TRBJ2-7, with 7 bases fitting TRBD2. With 5 bases clipped from V and 1 base from J, the junction kept 8 bases outside the gene matches. The CDR3 consists of 14 residues. CDR1 and CDR2 (germline): SQVTM, ANQGSEA. CDR3 region: CSVLGGSGSYEQYF. The CDR3 nucleotides are TGCAGCGTTCTCGGCGGGAGTGGTTCCTACGAGCAGTACTTC.

In this sample, this clonotype turned up many times. This sequence joins TRBV7-2 and TRBJ2-3; D ambiguous. V shed 4 bases and J shed 6 bases, with 8 bases lying between them. CDR1 and CDR2 (germline): SGHTA, FQGNSA. This CDR3 has 12 residues. In nucleotides, the CDR3 is TGTGCCAGCAGCTCCGACCTGGATACGCAGTATTTT. Its protein product is CASSSDLDTQYF.

This clonotype was counted many times. V is TRBV6-5 and J is TRBJ2-7; D may correspond to TRBD1 or TRBD2 (5 bases each). V lost 5 bases and J 0 bases, leaving 14 bases between the germline ends. In germline, CDR1 is MNHEY, CDR2 SVGAGI. CDR3 length: 15 amino acids. The CDR3 loop is CASSVTAGDSYEQYF. DNA for the CDR3: TGTGCCAGCAGTGTGACAGCCGGGGACTCCTACGAGCAGTACTTC.

The V and J genes are TRBV12-3 or TRBV12-4 and TRBJ2-5; possible D gene TRBD1, 5 bases. V lost 5 bases and J lost 0, with 10 bases in between. There are 14 residues in the CDR3. CDR3 protein: CASSRQLDQETQYF. CDR3 nucleotide sequence: TGTGCCAGCAGTAGACAGTTGGACCAAGAGACCCAGTACTTC.

The genes are TRBV7-8 and TRBJ2-1; the D gene is possibly TRBD2 (5 bases). Trimming removed 5 bases at V and 5 bases at J, with 10 bases between. This CDR3 comprises 13 residues. The germline CDR1 and CDR2 sequences are SGHVS and FQNEAQ. The CDR3 is CASSPAANNEQFF. The CDR3 bases are TGTGCCAGCAGCCCAGCGGCTAACAATGAGCAGTTCTTC.

Ten or more counts support this clonotype. V gene TRBV7-9 combines with J gene TRBJ2-1; no clear D. This CDR3 spans 15 amino acids. Germline CDR1 reads SEHNR; CDR2 reads FQNEAQ (reference sequence). The germline V and J ends were trimmed by 2 bases and 0 bases, with 8 bases remaining between them. The CDR3 region has the DNA TGTGCCAGCAGCTTATTAGGAACCTCCTACAATGAGCAGTTCTTC. Translation gives CASSLLGTSYNEQFF.

The genes are TRBV30 and TRBJ1-1, with D perhaps matching TRBD1 (6 bases). Trimming stripped 0 bases from V and 5 bases from J, with 13 bases between. The CDR3 is made up of 14 amino acids. The germline V gene has CDR1 GTSNPN and CDR2 SVGIG (reference sequence). CDR3 DNA sequence: TGTGCCTGGAGTGTACCGCCAGGGGTGACTGAAGCTTTCTTT. This codes for CAWSVPPGVTEAFF.

This clonotype was found many times. This rearrangement joins TRBV4-1 to TRBJ1-2; 11 bases fit TRBD1. Germline values: CDR1 MGHRA, CDR2 YSYEKL. Trimming at V came to 2 bases and at J to 8 bases, leaving 10 bases not matched to a gene. The CDR3 runs to 16 residues. The CDR3 DNA is TGCGCCAGCAGCCAACCCACCGGACAGGGGGCGAGGGGCTACACCTTC. It encodes CASSQPTGQGARGYTF.